This T cell receptor (beta chain) is from a study of cytomegalovirus exposure and HLA in healthy donors. Findings and caveats of the study: Some TCR beta chains (around 160 of them) were listed as cytomegalovirus-associated. According to a subsequent analysis, TCR clusters identified in the first cohort showed a tendency to co-occur across the approximately 120 validation repertoires. In vitro assays verified that a few CMV-associated chains recognized CMV antigens specifically.

V was cut by 1 base and J by 5 bases, with 12 bases left in between. The CDR3 contains 15 residues. The germline gives CDR1 MNHNS, CDR2 SASEGT. A remark on this clone: What it recognizes is unknown.

Sequencing was performed with immunoSEQ multiplex PCR; in TCRdb, only in-frame clones are kept and a portion is missing. The sample records over 200,000 clones, 88% being singletons. Material: PBMCs. The source of this sequence is a woman between 18 and 29 years old in good health and CMV-seronegative. The chain joins TRBV6-1 to TRBJ1-3; D not resolved. The CDR3 spells CASSEDGGGRNTIYF. The CDR3 bases are TGTGCCAGCAGTGAAGATGGCGGAGGGCGAAACACCATATATTTT.